The 23 T cell receptor beta chains in this list originate from one sample, sequenced in a study of blood T cell repertoires in COVID-19. Assay: immunoSEQ multiplex PCR; the TCRdb copy retains only in-frame clones and omits some. The table includes roughly 230,000 clones, approximately 80% detected once. What was sequenced was peripheral blood. Every receptor here comes from a man aged 40-49 years with acute or convalescent COVID-19.

The chain employs TRBV11-2 and TRBJ1-6, with no clear D. The V and J ends lost 0 bases and 3 bases respectively, with 6 bases between them. The CDR3 has 15 amino acids. Germline lookup yields CDR1 SGHAT and CDR2 FQNNGV. The CDR3 region is CASSLDLIYNSPLHF. The CDR3 nucleotides are TGTGCCAGCAGCTTAGACCTAATCTATAATTCACCCCTCCACTTT.

This chain joins TRBV9 and TRBJ2-1; tentative D call: TRBD1 (6 bases). The CDR3 has 15 residues. Deletions cut 3 bases from V and 1 base from J, with 11 bases between. Germline V gene data show CDR1 as SGDLS and CDR2 as YYNGEE. The CDR3 is CASSATGDSYNEQFF. The CDR3 DNA reads TGTGCCAGCAGCGCGACAGGAGATTCCTACAATGAGCAGTTCTTC.

The V and J genes are TRBV18 and TRBJ1-2; D gene uncertain. V was pared by 3 bases and J by 6 bases, with 14 bases between. This CDR3 is 14 amino acids long. Germline V gene lookup returns CDR1 KGHSH and CDR2 LQKENI. The CDR3 loop is CASSPYASLDGYTF. As DNA, the CDR3 is TGTGCCAGCTCACCCTACGCTTCCCTCGATGGCTACACCTTC.

The chain employs TRBV11-2 and TRBJ2-1; TRBD1 aligns across 8 bases. This CDR3 region has 12 residues. Germline CDR1 is SGHAT and CDR2 is FQNNGV. Losses at the gene ends were 2 bases for V and 10 bases for J; bases not matched to a gene: 1. CDR3 bases: TGTGCCAGCAGCTTAACAGGGGGAGAGCAGTTCTTC. Amino acid sequence: CASSLTGGEQFF.

The chain combines TRBV2 with TRBJ2-5, with 7 bases lining up with TRBD1. After removal of 8 bases from V and 3 bases from J, the junction contained 0 bases not matched to a gene. CDR1 is SNHLY, CDR2 FYNNEI, per germline. CDR3 length equals 11 residues. The CDR3 DNA reads as TGTGCCAGCGACAGGGAAGAGACCCAGTACTTC. Amino acids: CASDREETQYF.

V and J are TRBV2 and TRBJ2-1; D might be TRBD1 (5 bases). This CDR3 is 11 amino acids long. CDR1 SNHLY and CDR2 FYNNEI come from the germline V gene. The ends were cut back, 7 bases at V and 9 bases at J, with 10 bases in the middle. The CDR3 spells CASTWGFEQFF. In DNA, the CDR3 is TGTGCCAGCACTTGGGGCTTTGAGCAGTTCTTC.

The V call is TRBV5-1, the J call TRBJ2-5; 8 bases fit TRBD2. This CDR3 is built from 17 residues. V lost 2 bases, J lost 5 bases, and 14 bases stayed unmatched. The germline CDR1 and CDR2 sequences are SGHRS and YFSETQ. The CDR3 loop is CASSFPITAGEGETQYF. The CDR3 DNA reads TGCGCCAGCAGCTTCCCCATAACAGCGGGAGAAGGTGAGACCCAGTACTTC.

The V and J genes are TRBV5-4 and TRBJ2-2, with TRBD2 as a possible D gene (5 bases). Trimming removed 5 bases at V and 6 bases at J, with 14 bases between. This CDR3 has 14 residues. Germline V gives CDR1 SGHNT, CDR2 YYREEE (reference sequence). CDR3 DNA sequence: TGTGCCAGCAGGATCACTAGAAACGCCGGGGAGCTGTTTTTT. Amino acid sequence: CASRITRNAGELFF.

This clone was recorded only once. This chain uses TRBV10-3 with TRBJ2-7; 8 nucleotides align to TRBD2. Germline V gene data show CDR1 as ENHRY and CDR2 as SYGVKD. The CDR3 extends over 17 amino acids. V shed 4 bases and J 3 bases; nucleotides not matched to a gene: 14. Here the CDR3 DNA reads TGTGCCATCAGTGCGTTAGCAGCGGGGGAATACAACTACGAGCAGTACTTC. Protein product: CAISALAAGEYNYEQYF.

V gene TRBV30 combines with J gene TRBJ1-6, with 9 bases that match TRBD1. The trim removed 3 bases at V and 6 bases at J, leaving 3 bases unmatched. The CDR3 length is 14 residues. Germline CDR1 GTSNPN, CDR2 SVGIG (reference sequence). The DNA of the CDR3 is TGTGCCTGGAGCTGGGGACAGGGTAATTCACCCCTCCACTTT. As protein: CAWSWGQGNSPLHF. The variable domain in full, with the rest retrieved from reference TRBV30 and TRBJ1-6, is SQTIHQWPATLVQPVGSPLSLECTVEGTSNPNLYWYRQAAGRGLQLLFYSVGIGQISSEVPQNLSASRPQDRQFILSSKKLLLSDSGFYLCAWSWGQGNSPLHFGNGTRLTVT.

In DNA form, the CDR3 reads TGCAGTGCTCCCAGGGGGAACGAGCAGTACTTC. Translated: CSAPRGNEQYF. The gene calls are TRBV20-1 and TRBJ2-7; 7 positions match TRBD1. The germline CDR1 and CDR2 sequences are DFQATT and SNEGSKA (reference sequence). With 5 bases clipped from V and 5 bases from J, the junction kept 3 bases outside the gene matches. This CDR3 region has 11 residues.

The chain uses TRBV3-1 (or the pseudogene TRBV3-2) and TRBJ1-6, with D possibly TRBD1 on 5 matching bases. V lost 8 bases to trimming and J lost 10 bases, with 27 bases between them. CDR3 size: 17 residues. CDR1 and CDR2 (germline): LGHDT, YNNKEL (reference sequence). The CDR3 sequence is CASRADIQGVLGSPLHF. The CDR3 DNA is TGTGCCAGCCGGGCTGATATTCAAGGGGTTCTGGGATCACCCCTCCACTTT.

The rearrangement joins TRBV19 to TRBJ1-1, with a possible D match to TRBD1 (6 bases). Looked up from germline, CDR1 is LNHDA and CDR2 is SQIVND (reference sequence). This CDR3 region has 17 residues. V gave up 5 bases and J gave up 5 bases, with 24 bases separating them. The CDR3 spells CASSLDRDNLGRTEAFF. As DNA, the CDR3 is TGTGCCAGTAGTCTCGACCGGGACAACTTAGGACGGACTGAAGCTTTCTTT.

The chain is built from TRBV28 and TRBJ1-6, with TRBD1 as a possible D gene (5 bases). CDR1 and CDR2 (germline): MDHEN, SYDVKM. Trimming removed 3 bases from V and 2 bases from J, with 14 bases in between. CDR3 length: 17 residues. For the CDR3, the DNA is TGTGCCAGCAGTTTTGAGTCAGGGATGCCCTATAATTCACCCCTCCACTTT. This codes for CASSFESGMPYNSPLHF.

This clone has just one count. The V gene is TRBV9, the J gene TRBJ2-7, with 13 bases identical to TRBD2. Germline CDR1 reads SGDLS; CDR2 reads YYNGEE. The CDR3 is 16 amino acids. Unmatched junction bases numbered 5, after V lost 0 bases and J lost 5 bases. CDR3 region: CASSVEGLAGLNEQYF. The CDR3 nucleotides read TGTGCCAGCAGCGTAGAGGGACTAGCGGGATTGAACGAGCAGTACTTC. Filled out from reference TRBV9 and TRBJ2-7, the complete variable domain reads DSGVTQTPKHLITATGQRVTLRCSPRSGDLSVYWYQQSLDQGLQFLIQYYNGEERAKGNILERFSAQQFPDLHSELNLSSLELGDSALYFCASSVEGLAGLNEQYFGPGTRLTVT.

The CDR3 DNA reads as TGTGCCAGCAGCCCGGGTGGGACAGTCTCCTACGAGCAGTACTTC. Translation: CASSPGGTVSYEQYF. This rearrangement joins TRBV7-2 to TRBJ2-7; TRBD1 aligns across 7 bases. CDR1 is SGHTA and CDR2 is FQGNSA in the germline V gene. The CDR3 has 15 amino acids. Trimming took 5 bases from V and 0 from J; bases not matched to a gene: 7. The whole variable domain, filled in from reference TRBV7-2 and TRBJ2-7, reads GAGVSQSPSNKVTEKGKDVELRCDPISGHTALYWYRQSLGQGLEFLIYFQGNSAPDKSGLPSDRFSAERTGGSVSTLTIQRTQQEDSAVYLCASSPGGTVSYEQYFGPGTRLTVT.

The chain links TRBV12-5 to TRBJ2-1; maybe TRBD2 (6 bases). This CDR3 contains 13 residues. CDR1 and CDR2 from the germline V gene are LGHNT and FRNRAP. V gave up 6 bases and J gave up 7 bases, with 13 bases separating them. The CDR3 sequence is CASGKTSWNEQFF. CDR3 DNA: TGTGCTAGTGGCAAGACTAGTTGGAATGAGCAGTTCTTC. The variable domain in full, with the rest retrieved from reference TRBV12-5 and TRBJ2-1, is DARVTQTPRHKVTEMGQEVTMRCQPILGHNTVFWYRQTMMQGLELLAYFRNRAPLDDSGMPKDRFSAEMPDATLATLKIQPSEPRDSAVYFCASGKTSWNEQFFGPGTRLTVL.

The chain links TRBV20-1 to TRBJ2-7; D may be TRBD2 (5 bases). The germline V gene has CDR1 DFQATT and CDR2 SNEGSKA (reference sequence). The CDR3 is 11 residues long. V was trimmed by 5 bases and J by 3 bases, leaving 8 bases between them. The CDR3 bases are TGCAGTGCTTTAAGCGGCTACGAGCAGTACTTC. This gives the protein CSALSGYEQYF.

The chain employs TRBV6-6 and TRBJ1-5; D gene uncertain. The CDR3 runs 15 residues. The germline V and J ends were trimmed by 10 bases and 1 base, with 17 bases remaining between them. CDR1 is MNHNY and CDR2 is SVGAGI in the germline V gene (reference sequence). The CDR3 bases are TGTGCCACCAGAGGCGGAGGCTTAAGCAATCAGCCCCAGCATTTT. It encodes CATRGGGLSNQPQHF.

The CDR3 is CASSAESRGRNNQPQHF. The CDR3, as DNA: TGTGCCAGCAGCGCCGAATCCCGGGGTAGGAATAATCAGCCCCAGCATTTT. J is TRBJ1-5 and V is TRBV5-8; D not resolved. Germline V gene sequence: CDR1 SGHTS, CDR2 YDEGEE. Trimming pared 4 bases from V and 4 bases from J, leaving 21 bases between. This CDR3 is built from 17 residues.

The chain joins TRBV7-9 to TRBJ2-7; 7 bases line up with TRBD1. This CDR3 contains 13 residues. Germline V gene sequence: CDR1 SEHNR, CDR2 FQNEAQ (reference sequence). The ends lost 7 bases at V and 3 bases at J; junction bases unmatched: 6. CDR3 DNA sequence: TGTGCCAGCACAGGACAGGACTTCTACGAGCAGTACTTC. Its protein is CASTGQDFYEQYF.

This clone appeared a single time. Other DNA sequences in the sample encode the same CDR3. The gene calls are TRBV19 and TRBJ1-5; 8 bases are shared with TRBD1. J lost 6 bases, V lost 7 bases, and 5 bases had no gene match. Germline V lookup: CDR1 LNHDA, CDR2 SQIVND (reference sequence). This CDR3 has 13 residues. The CDR3, as DNA: TGTGCCAGTAAGGACAGGGAAAGTCAGCCCCAGCATTTT. Protein: CASKDRESQPQHF.

The chain carries TRBV11-3 and TRBJ2-3; 8 bases line up with TRBD2. The CDR3 extends over 17 amino acids. The V gene end was trimmed by 4 bases and the J gene end by 0 bases; junction bases not matched to a gene: 9. Germline CDR1 reads SGHNT; CDR2 reads YENEEA. CDR3 sequence: CASSSWTSSHSTDTQYF. CDR3 sequence (DNA): TGTGCCAGCAGCTCGTGGACTAGCTCCCATAGCACAGATACGCAGTATTTT.